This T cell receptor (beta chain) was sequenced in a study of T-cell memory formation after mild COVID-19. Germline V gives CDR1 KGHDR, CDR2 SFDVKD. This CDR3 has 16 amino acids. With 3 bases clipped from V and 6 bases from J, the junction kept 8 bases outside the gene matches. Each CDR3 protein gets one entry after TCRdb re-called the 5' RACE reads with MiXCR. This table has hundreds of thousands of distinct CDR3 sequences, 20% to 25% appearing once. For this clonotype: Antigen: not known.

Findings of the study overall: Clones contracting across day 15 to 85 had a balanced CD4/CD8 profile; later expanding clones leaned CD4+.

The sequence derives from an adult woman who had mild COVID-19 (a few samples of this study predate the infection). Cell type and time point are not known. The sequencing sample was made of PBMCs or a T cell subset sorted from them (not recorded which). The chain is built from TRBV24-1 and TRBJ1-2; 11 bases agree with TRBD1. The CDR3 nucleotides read TGTGCCACCAGTGATCCACCAGGACAGGGGGCGGATGGCTACACCTTC. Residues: CATSDPPGQGADGYTF.